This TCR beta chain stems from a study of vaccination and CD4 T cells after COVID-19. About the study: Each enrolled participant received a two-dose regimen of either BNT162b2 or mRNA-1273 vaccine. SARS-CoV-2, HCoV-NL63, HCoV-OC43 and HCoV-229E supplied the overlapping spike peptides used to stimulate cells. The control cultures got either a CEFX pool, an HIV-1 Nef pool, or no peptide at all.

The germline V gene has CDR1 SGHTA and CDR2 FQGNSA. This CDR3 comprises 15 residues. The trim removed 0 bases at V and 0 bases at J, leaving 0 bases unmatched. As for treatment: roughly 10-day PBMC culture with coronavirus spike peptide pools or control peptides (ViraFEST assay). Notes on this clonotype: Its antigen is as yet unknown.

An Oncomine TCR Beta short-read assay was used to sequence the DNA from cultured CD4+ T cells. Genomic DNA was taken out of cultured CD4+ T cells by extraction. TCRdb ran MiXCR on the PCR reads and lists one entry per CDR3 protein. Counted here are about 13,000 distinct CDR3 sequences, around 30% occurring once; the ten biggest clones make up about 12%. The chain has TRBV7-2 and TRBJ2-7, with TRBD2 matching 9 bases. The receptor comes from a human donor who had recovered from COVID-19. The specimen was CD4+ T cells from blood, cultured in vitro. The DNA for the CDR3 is TGTGCCAGCAGCTTAGCTAGCGGGAGCTCCTACGAGCAGTACTTC. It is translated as CASSLASGSSYEQYF. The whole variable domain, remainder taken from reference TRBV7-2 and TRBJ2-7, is GAGVSQSPSNKVTEKGKDVELRCDPISGHTALYWYRQSLGQGLEFLIYFQGNSAPDKSGLPSDRFSAERTGGSVSTLTIQRTQQEDSAVYLCASSLASGSSYEQYFGPGTRLTVT.